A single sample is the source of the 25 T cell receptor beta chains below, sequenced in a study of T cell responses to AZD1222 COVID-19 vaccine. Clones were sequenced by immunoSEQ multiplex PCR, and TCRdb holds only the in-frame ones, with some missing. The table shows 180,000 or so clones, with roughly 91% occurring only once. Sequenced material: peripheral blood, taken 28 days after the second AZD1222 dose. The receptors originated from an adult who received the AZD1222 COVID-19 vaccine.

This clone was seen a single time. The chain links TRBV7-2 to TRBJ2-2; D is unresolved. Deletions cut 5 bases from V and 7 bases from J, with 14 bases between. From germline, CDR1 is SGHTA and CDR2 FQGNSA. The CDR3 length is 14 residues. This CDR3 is CASSTPLEGGELFF. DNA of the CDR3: TGTGCCAGCAGCACCCCTCTGGAAGGCGGGGAGCTGTTTTTT.

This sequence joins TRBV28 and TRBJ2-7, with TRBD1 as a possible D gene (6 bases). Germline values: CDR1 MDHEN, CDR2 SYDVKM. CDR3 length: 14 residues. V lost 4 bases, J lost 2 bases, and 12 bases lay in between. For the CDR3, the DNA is TGTGCCAGCAGTTCACAGGGATGGACCTACGAGCAGTACTTC. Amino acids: CASSSQGWTYEQYF. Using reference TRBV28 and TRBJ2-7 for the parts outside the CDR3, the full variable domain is DVKVTQSSRYLVKRTGEKVFLECVQDMDHENMFWYRQDPGLGLRLIYFSYDVKMKEKGDIPEGYSVSREKKERFSLILESASTNQTSMYLCASSSQGWTYEQYFGPGTRLTVT.

CDR3 region: CASSLAGGGNTGELFF. The DNA for the CDR3 is TGTGCCAGCAGCCTAGCGGGAGGAGGGAACACCGGGGAGCTGTTTTTT. V and J are TRBV28 and TRBJ2-2, with 11 bases identical to TRBD2. The CDR3 has 16 amino acids. Looked up from germline, CDR1 is MDHEN and CDR2 is SYDVKM. The junction had 4 bases not matched to a gene; V was cut back by 6 bases and J by 1 base.

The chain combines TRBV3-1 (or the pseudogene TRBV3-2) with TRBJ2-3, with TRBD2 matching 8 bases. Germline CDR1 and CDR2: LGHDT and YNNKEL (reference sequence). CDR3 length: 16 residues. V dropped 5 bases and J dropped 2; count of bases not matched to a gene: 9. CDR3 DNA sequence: TGTGCCAGCAGCGAAGTGGCGGGAGGACTCACAGATACGCAGTATTTT. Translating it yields CASSEVAGGLTDTQYF.

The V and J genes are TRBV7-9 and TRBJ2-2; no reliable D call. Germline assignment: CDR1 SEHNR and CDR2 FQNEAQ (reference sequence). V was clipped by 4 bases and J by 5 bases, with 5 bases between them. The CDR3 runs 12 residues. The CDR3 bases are TGTGCCAGCAGCTACGAAACCGGGGAGCTGTTTTTT. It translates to CASSYETGELFF.

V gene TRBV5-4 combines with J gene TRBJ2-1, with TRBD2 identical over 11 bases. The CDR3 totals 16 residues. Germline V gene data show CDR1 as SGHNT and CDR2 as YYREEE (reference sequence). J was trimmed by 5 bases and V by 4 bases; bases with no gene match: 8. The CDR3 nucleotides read TGTGCCAGCAGCCCTGGACTAGCGGGCGCCCACAATGAGCAGTTCTTC. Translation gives CASSPGLAGAHNEQFF.

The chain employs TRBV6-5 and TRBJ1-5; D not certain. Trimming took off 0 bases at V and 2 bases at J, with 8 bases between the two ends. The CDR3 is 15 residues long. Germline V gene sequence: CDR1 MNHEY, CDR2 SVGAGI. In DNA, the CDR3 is TGTGCCAGCAGTTACTCGATCCGTGGCAATCAGCCCCAGCATTTT. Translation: CASSYSIRGNQPQHF.

CDR3 sequence: CASSSTGEGLFF. Written as DNA, the CDR3 is TGTGCCAGCAGCTCCACAGGGGAAGGGCTGTTTTTT. V is TRBV7-3 and J is TRBJ2-2, with 7 bases identical to TRBD1. CDR1 and CDR2 (germline): SGHTA, FQGTGA. The CDR3 contains 12 residues. V was clipped by 4 bases and J by 13 bases; unmatched bases: 6.

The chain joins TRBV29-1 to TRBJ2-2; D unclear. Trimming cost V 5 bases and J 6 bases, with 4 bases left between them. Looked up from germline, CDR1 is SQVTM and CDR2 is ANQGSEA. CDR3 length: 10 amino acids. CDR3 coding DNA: TGCAGCGTTCTTTCCGGGGAGCTGTTTTTT. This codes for CSVLSGELFF.

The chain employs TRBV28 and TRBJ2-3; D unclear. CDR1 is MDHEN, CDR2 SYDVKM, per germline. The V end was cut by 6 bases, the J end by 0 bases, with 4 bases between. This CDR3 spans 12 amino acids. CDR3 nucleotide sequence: TGTGCCAGCAGGTTAAGCACAGATACGCAGTATTTT. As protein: CASRLSTDTQYF.

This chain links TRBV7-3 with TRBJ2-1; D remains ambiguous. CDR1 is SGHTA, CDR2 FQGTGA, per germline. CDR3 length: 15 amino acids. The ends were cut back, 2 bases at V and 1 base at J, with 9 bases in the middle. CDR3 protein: CASSLRHSSYNEQFF. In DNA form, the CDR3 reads TGTGCCAGCAGCTTACGCCATTCATCCTACAATGAGCAGTTCTTC.

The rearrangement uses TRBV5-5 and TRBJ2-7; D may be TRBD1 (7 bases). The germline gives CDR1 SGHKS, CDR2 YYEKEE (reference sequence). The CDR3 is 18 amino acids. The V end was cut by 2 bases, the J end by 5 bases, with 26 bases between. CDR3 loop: CASSFFLEIRQGGNEQYF. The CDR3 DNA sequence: TGTGCCAGCAGCTTTTTTTTAGAAATCCGCCAGGGGGGTAACGAGCAGTACTTC. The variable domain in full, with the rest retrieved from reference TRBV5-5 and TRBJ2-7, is DAGVTQSPTHLIKTRGQQVTLRCSPISGHKSVSWYQQVLGQGPQFIFQYYEKEERGRGNFPDRFSARQFPNYSSELNVNALLLGDSALYLCASSFFLEIRQGGNEQYFGPGTRLTVT.

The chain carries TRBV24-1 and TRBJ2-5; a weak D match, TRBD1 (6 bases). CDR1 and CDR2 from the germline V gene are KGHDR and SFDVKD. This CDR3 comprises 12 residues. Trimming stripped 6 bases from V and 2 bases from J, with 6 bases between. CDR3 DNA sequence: TGTGCCACCAGTCAGGGGCAAGAGACCCAGTACTTC. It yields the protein CATSQGQETQYF.

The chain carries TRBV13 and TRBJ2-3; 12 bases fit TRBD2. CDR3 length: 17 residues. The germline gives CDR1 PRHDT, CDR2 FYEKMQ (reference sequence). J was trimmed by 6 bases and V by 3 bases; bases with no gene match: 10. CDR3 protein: CASSLPGLAGSPDTQYF. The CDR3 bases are TGTGCCAGCAGCTTGCCCGGACTAGCGGGGTCTCCGGATACGCAGTATTTT.

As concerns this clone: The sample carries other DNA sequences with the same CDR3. The CDR3: CASSVGDYEQYF. The CDR3 region has the DNA TGTGCCAGCAGCGTAGGAGACTACGAGCAGTACTTC. The chain employs TRBV9 and TRBJ2-7; D is unresolved. The V end lost 0 bases, the J end lost 3 bases, and 4 bases lay between the germline ends. The CDR3 extends over 12 amino acids. Germline CDR1 is SGDLS and CDR2 is YYNGEE.

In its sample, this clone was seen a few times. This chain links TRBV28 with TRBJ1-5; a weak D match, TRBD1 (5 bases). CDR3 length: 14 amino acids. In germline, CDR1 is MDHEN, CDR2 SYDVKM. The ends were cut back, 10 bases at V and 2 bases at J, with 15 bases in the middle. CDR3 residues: CATEGGAGNQPQHF. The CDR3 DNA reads TGTGCCACCGAAGGCGGGGCAGGCAATCAGCCCCAGCATTTT. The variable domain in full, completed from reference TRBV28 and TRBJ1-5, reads DVKVTQSSRYLVKRTGEKVFLECVQDMDHENMFWYRQDPGLGLRLIYFSYDVKMKEKGDIPEGYSVSREKKERFSLILESASTNQTSMYLCATEGGAGNQPQHFGDGTRLSIL.

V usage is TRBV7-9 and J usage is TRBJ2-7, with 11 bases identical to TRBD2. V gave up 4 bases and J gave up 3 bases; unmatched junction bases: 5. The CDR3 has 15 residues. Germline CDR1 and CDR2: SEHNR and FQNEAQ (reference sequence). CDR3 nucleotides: TGTGCCAGCAGCTCACCGACTAGCGGGAACTACGAGCAGTACTTC. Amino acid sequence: CASSSPTSGNYEQYF.

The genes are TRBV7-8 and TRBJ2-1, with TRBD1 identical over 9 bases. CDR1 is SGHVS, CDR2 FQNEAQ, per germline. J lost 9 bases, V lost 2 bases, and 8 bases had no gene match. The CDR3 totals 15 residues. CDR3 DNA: TGTGCCAGCAGCTTATATGCAGGACAGGGGTCTGAGCAGTTCTTC. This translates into CASSLYAGQGSEQFF.

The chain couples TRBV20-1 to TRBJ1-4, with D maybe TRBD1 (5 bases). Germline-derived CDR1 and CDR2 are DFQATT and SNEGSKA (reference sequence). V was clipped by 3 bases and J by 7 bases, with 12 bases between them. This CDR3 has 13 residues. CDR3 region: CSASIGGGEKLFF. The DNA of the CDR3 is TGCAGTGCTAGTATCGGGGGGGGTGAAAAACTGTTTTTT.

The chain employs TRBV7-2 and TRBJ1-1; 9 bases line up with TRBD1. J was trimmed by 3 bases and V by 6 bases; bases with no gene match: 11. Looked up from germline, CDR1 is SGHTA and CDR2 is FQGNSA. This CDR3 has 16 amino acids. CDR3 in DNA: TGTGCCAGCAGTCGGACAGGGGAGGTCCGGGACACTGAAGCTTTCTTT. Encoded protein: CASSRTGEVRDTEAFF.

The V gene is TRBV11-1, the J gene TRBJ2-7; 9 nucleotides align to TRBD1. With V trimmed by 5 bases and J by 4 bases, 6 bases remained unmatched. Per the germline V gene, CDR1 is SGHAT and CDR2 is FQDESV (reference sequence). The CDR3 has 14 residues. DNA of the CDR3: TGTGCCAGCAGCCCAAGGGACAGGGATTACGAGCAGTACTTC. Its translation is CASSPRDRDYEQYF.

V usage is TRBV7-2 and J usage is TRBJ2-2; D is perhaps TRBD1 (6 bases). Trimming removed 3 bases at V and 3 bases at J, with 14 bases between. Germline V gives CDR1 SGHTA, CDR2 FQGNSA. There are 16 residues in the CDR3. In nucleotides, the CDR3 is TGTGCCAGCAGCTTTTTGACAGGAGCGGACACCGGGGAGCTGTTTTTT. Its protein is CASSFLTGADTGELFF.

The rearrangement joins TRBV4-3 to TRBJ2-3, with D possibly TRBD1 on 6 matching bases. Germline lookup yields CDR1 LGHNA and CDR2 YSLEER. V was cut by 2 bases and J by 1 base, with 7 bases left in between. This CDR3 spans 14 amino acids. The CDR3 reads CASSQRQGTDTQYF. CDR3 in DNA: TGCGCCAGCAGCCAAAGACAGGGCACAGATACGCAGTATTTT.

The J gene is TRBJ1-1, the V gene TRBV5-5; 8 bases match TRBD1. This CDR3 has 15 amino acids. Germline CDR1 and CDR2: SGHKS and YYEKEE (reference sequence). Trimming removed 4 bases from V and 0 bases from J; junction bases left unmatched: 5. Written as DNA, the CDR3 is TGTGCCAGCAGCCTGACAGGGGACTTGAACACTGAAGCTTTCTTT. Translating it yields CASSLTGDLNTEAFF.

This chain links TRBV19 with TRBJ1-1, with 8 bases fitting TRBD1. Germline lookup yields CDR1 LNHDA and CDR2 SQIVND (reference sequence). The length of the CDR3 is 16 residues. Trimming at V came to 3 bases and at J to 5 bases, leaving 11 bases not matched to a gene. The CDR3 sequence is CASSIPPSQGATEAFF. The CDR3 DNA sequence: TGTGCCAGTAGTATTCCCCCAAGTCAGGGGGCAACTGAAGCTTTCTTT.